This entry lists 13 T cell receptor beta chains sequenced from one sample in a study of cytomegalovirus exposure and HLA in healthy donors. The study ran its PCR with 60 Vbeta and 13 Jbeta primers. Generated by immunoSEQ multiplex PCR, the TCRdb table keeps only in-frame clones and is missing some. The sample yields about 90,000 clones, approximately 60% seen once. Input material: PBMCs. Receptors originate from a woman between 50 and 59 years old in good health and CMV-seropositive.

This clone turned up a few times. The chain employs TRBV18 and TRBJ2-2; TRBD2 aligns across 8 bases. V shed 3 bases, J shed 1 base, and the junction held 10 bases outside the gene matches. This CDR3 has 18 residues. The germline gives CDR1 KGHSH, CDR2 LQKENI. CDR3 sequence (DNA): TGTGCCAGCTCACCTACTTTGACAGCGGGGGAGAACACCGGGGAGCTGTTTTTT. Translated: CASSPTLTAGENTGELFF. The whole variable domain, filled in from reference TRBV18 and TRBJ2-2, reads NAGVMQNPRHLVRRRGQEARLRCSPMKGHSHVYWYRQLPEEGLKFMVYLQKENIIDESGMPKERFSAEFPKEGPSILRIQQVVRGDSAAYFCASSPTLTAGENTGELFFGEGSRLTVL.

V gene TRBV9 combines with J gene TRBJ1-1; TRBD1 agrees at 8 bases. The V segment lost 0 bases and the J segment 6 bases; nucleotides outside the gene matches: 7. There are 15 residues in the CDR3. Looked up from germline, CDR1 is SGDLS and CDR2 is YYNGEE. The CDR3 nucleotides are TGTGCCAGCAGCGTAGACGGACAGGGATTCGCTGAAGCTTTCTTT. It translates to CASSVDGQGFAEAFF.

This chain joins TRBV28 and TRBJ1-4; D perhaps matches TRBD1 (5 bases). Trimming took 7 bases from V and 8 from J, leaving 17 bases between them. There are 14 residues in the CDR3. Germline V lookup: CDR1 MDHEN, CDR2 SYDVKM. This CDR3 is CASKTLAGGEKLFF. In DNA, the CDR3 is TGTGCCAGCAAGACCCTCGCGGGGGGGGAAAAACTGTTTTTT.

This clone was seen only a few times. The chain couples TRBV7-2 to TRBJ2-3; possibly TRBD2 for D (5 bases). The germline V and J ends were trimmed by 1 base and 1 base, with 12 bases remaining between them. The V gene's germline CDR1 is SGHTA and CDR2 FQGNSA. The CDR3 is 16 amino acids. The CDR3: CASSLVANGGTDTQYF. CDR3 nucleotide sequence: TGTGCCAGCAGCTTAGTAGCGAACGGTGGCACAGATACGCAGTATTTT.

The chain couples TRBV6-5 to TRBJ1-2, with TRBD1 matching 7 bases. The CDR3 covers 15 residues. The germline V gene encodes CDR1 MNHEY and CDR2 SVGAGI. V shed 5 bases, J shed 5 bases, and the junction held 11 bases outside the gene matches. CDR3 coding DNA: TGTGCCAGCAGTAGGGACAGAGAAACCCTGTATGGCTACACCTTC. Protein product: CASSRDRETLYGYTF.

This clone was detected only a few times. The gene calls are TRBV6-5 and TRBJ2-7; 11 positions match TRBD2. Germline CDR1 and CDR2: MNHEY and SVGAGI. This CDR3 is 14 amino acids long. V trimming: 5 bases; J trimming: 3 bases; junction bases outside the gene matches: 3. The CDR3 bases are TGTGCCAGCAGTCTAGCGGGGGGCGTCTACGAGCAGTACTTC. Encoded protein: CASSLAGGVYEQYF.

The chain couples TRBV2 to TRBJ2-2; possibly TRBD1 for D (5 bases). The CDR3 is made up of 15 amino acids. CDR1 is SNHLY and CDR2 is FYNNEI in the germline V gene. The V end lost 7 bases, the J end lost 5 bases, and 17 bases lay between the germline ends. CDR3: CASTGAIFGTGELFF. In DNA form, the CDR3 reads TGTGCCAGCACTGGGGCGATCTTTGGGACCGGGGAGCTGTTTTTT.

V is TRBV6-1 and J is TRBJ1-5; weak D call: TRBD1 (5 bases). V was pared by 4 bases and J by 5 bases, with 6 bases between. CDR1 and CDR2 from the germline V gene are MNHNS and SASEGT. The CDR3 totals 12 residues. The CDR3 region is CASSAGDQPQHF. In DNA form, the CDR3 reads TGTGCCAGCAGTGCGGGGGATCAGCCCCAGCATTTT.

The chain has TRBV28 and TRBJ1-2; D unresolved. Trimming took off 8 bases at V and 2 bases at J, with 12 bases between the two ends. Germline loops: CDR1 MDHEN, CDR2 SYDVKM. The CDR3 runs 13 residues. The CDR3 region is CASRTGVNYGYTF. CDR3 nucleotide sequence: TGTGCCAGCCGGACCGGGGTGAACTATGGCTACACCTTC.

The chain recombines TRBV6-5 with TRBJ1-2; 10 bases agree with TRBD1. The J segment lost 7 bases and the V segment lost 5 bases, leaving 4 bases of the junction unmatched. The CDR3 covers 13 residues. The V gene's germline CDR1 is MNHEY and CDR2 SVGAGI. The CDR3 nucleotides read TGTGCCAGCAGTCGACAGGGGGCTCTTGGCTACACCTTC. Protein: CASSRQGALGYTF.

The CDR3 reads CASSLPGLATGTDTQYF. The CDR3 DNA is TGTGCCAGCAGCTTACCGGGACTAGCAACGGGGACAGATACGCAGTATTTT. This chain connects TRBV11-3 to TRBJ2-3; 9 positions match TRBD2. This CDR3 comprises 17 residues. The V gene end was trimmed by 2 bases and the J gene end by 3 bases; junction bases not matched to a gene: 9. CDR1 SGHNT and CDR2 YENEEA come from the germline V gene.

The chain uses TRBV28 and TRBJ1-2; D possibly corresponds to TRBD1 (6 bases). Germline V CDR1 and CDR2: MDHEN, SYDVKM. V was shortened by 6 bases and J by 8 bases, with 16 bases between the two germline ends. This CDR3 is 13 amino acids long. CDR3 residues: CASSPTDRYGYTF. CDR3 nucleotide sequence: TGTGCCAGCAGCCCAACCGACAGGTACGGCTACACCTTC.

V and J are TRBV2 and TRBJ1-6; D might be TRBD1 (5 bases). The ends were cut back, 2 bases at V and 10 bases at J, with 18 bases in the middle. Germline CDR1 is SNHLY and CDR2 is FYNNEI. The CDR3 totals 16 residues. The CDR3 reads CASSERGQGLGSPLHF. The CDR3 bases are TGTGCCAGCAGTGAACGTGGGCAGGGCTTGGGATCACCCCTCCACTTT.